The 26 T cell receptor beta chains listed next were all sequenced from one sample in a study of T-cell reconstitution after alpha-beta-depleted transplantation in children. Library preparation (for TCRbeta) was performed with unique molecular identifiers. TCRdb fed the PCR reads into MiXCR, producing one record per CDR3 protein. The sample lists over 100,000 distinct CDR3 sequences, 10% occurring once. Sequenced here: PBMCs, sampled before TCRalphabeta/CD19-depleted stem cell transplant. Receptor source: a boy younger than 10 with acute lymphoblastic leukemia, due to receive a stem cell transplant.

The V call is TRBV20-1, the J call TRBJ2-2; D is undetermined. The germline gives CDR1 DFQATT, CDR2 SNEGSKA (reference sequence). The CDR3 runs 13 residues. The germline V and J ends were trimmed by 6 bases and 5 bases, with 13 bases remaining between them. CDR3 nucleotide sequence: TGCAGTGCCCCCCCCATAGGGACCGGGGAGCTGTTTTTT. Amino acid sequence: CSAPPIGTGELFF.

CDR3 sequence: CASSDRAYGYTF. Here the CDR3 DNA reads TGTGCCAGCAGTGATAGGGCCTATGGCTACACCTTC. This chain connects TRBV2 to TRBJ1-2; D remains ambiguous. Trimming took off 3 bases at V and 4 bases at J, with 6 bases between the two ends. Germline assignment: CDR1 SNHLY and CDR2 FYNNEI. The CDR3 runs to 12 residues.

This clonotype was recorded many times. V usage is TRBV5-8 and J usage is TRBJ2-5, with D possibly being TRBD2 (5 bases). This CDR3 is built from 14 residues. Germline V lookup: CDR1 SGHTS, CDR2 YDEGEE. Trimming removed 4 bases from V and 5 bases from J, with 15 bases in between. The CDR3 nucleotides are TGTGCCAGCAGCCGAGAGGGTTGGTTTGAGACCCAGTACTTC. Protein sequence: CASSREGWFETQYF.

The chain combines TRBV29-1 with TRBJ2-5; 11 bases are shared with TRBD2. Per germline, CDR1 SQVTM and CDR2 ANQGSEA. V lost 6 bases to trimming and J lost 9 bases; unmatched junction nucleotides: 9. CDR3 length equals 13 residues. CDR3 DNA sequence: TGCAGCGTCATACTAGCGGGGGCGCGGGCCCAGTACTTC. It is translated as CSVILAGARAQYF. Full variable domain (missing parts from reference TRBV29-1 and TRBJ2-5): SAVISQKPSRDICQRGTSLTIQCQVDSQVTMMFWYRQQPGQSLTLIATANQGSEATYESGFVIDKFPISRPNLTFSTLTVSNMSPEDSSIYLCSVILAGARAQYFGPGTRLLVL.

In this sample, this clonotype turned up many times. The V and J genes are TRBV5-1 and TRBJ1-1; no reliable D call. The length of the CDR3 is 15 residues. The germline V and J ends were trimmed by 0 bases and 1 base, with 10 bases remaining between them. Germline V gene lookup returns CDR1 SGHRS and CDR2 YFSETQ. The CDR3 loop reads CASSLDGRPNTEAFF. Here the CDR3 DNA reads TGCGCCAGCAGCTTGGACGGACGGCCGAACACTGAAGCTTTCTTT.

The V gene is TRBV10-3, the J gene TRBJ2-5, with TRBD1 matching over 9 bases. The CDR3 loop spans 15 amino acids. V trimming: 6 bases; J trimming: 5 bases; junction bases outside the gene matches: 10. Per the germline V gene, CDR1 is ENHRY and CDR2 is SYGVKD. CDR3 residues: CAISGDRETQETQYF. The DNA for the CDR3 is TGTGCCATCAGCGGGGACAGGGAGACTCAGGAGACCCAGTACTTC.

This clonotype was observed a few times. J is TRBJ2-1 and V is TRBV11-2; 8 bases line up with TRBD2. Germline V lookup: CDR1 SGHAT, CDR2 FQNNGV. This CDR3 has 12 amino acids. Trimming at V came to 6 bases and at J to 15 bases, leaving 10 bases not matched to a gene. In DNA form, the CDR3 reads TGTGCCAGCAGTCCATCCACGGGAGGGTGGTTCTTC. Translating gives CASSPSTGGWFF.

The V gene is TRBV5-1, the J gene TRBJ2-5; TRBD1 is a possible D gene (6 bases). The CDR3 spans 12 residues. V was cut by 5 bases and J by 5 bases, with 10 bases left in between. The germline V gene encodes CDR1 SGHRS and CDR2 YFSETQ. CDR3 in DNA: TGCGCCAGCAGTAGGGGGACGGAGACCCAGTACTTC. Its translation: CASSRGTETQYF.

The chain's CDR3 is CASSSGSGSTDTQYF. In DNA, the CDR3 is TGTGCCAGCAGCTCAGGCAGCGGCTCCACAGATACGCAGTATTTT. This chain uses TRBV7-8 with TRBJ2-3; D possibly corresponds to TRBD2 (5 bases). V gave up 4 bases and J gave up 2 bases, with 13 bases separating them. The germline CDR1 and CDR2 sequences are SGHVS and FQNEAQ. The CDR3 loop spans 15 amino acids.

This clonotype was seen more than once but under ten times. This chain joins TRBV20-1 and TRBJ2-1, with 7 bases lining up with TRBD1. Germline CDR1 is DFQATT and CDR2 is SNEGSKA (reference sequence). The junction had 6 bases not matched to a gene; V was cut back by 3 bases and J by 1 base. The CDR3 length is 15 residues. The CDR3 loop is CSASFQGESYNEQFF. The CDR3 DNA reads TGCAGTGCTAGCTTCCAGGGGGAATCCTACAATGAGCAGTTCTTC.

This clonotype occurred a few times. The chain links TRBV30 to TRBJ2-5; TRBD2 matches 12 bases. The CDR3 has 14 residues. V shed 2 bases, J shed 5 bases, and the junction held 3 bases outside the gene matches. Looked up from germline, CDR1 is GTSNPN and CDR2 is SVGIG (reference sequence). CDR3 protein: CAWSWTSGIETQYF. Here the CDR3 DNA reads TGTGCCTGGAGTTGGACTAGCGGGATTGAGACCCAGTACTTC.

The V call is TRBV7-3, the J call TRBJ2-5; 7 bases match TRBD2. The V gene's germline CDR1 is SGHTA and CDR2 FQGTGA. V shed 4 bases and J 5 bases; nucleotides not matched to a gene: 10. There are 15 residues in the CDR3. The DNA of the CDR3 is TGTGCCAGCAGCTATCTGGCGGGAGCTGGTGAGACCCAGTACTTC. This sequence encodes CASSYLAGAGETQYF. Together with reference TRBV7-3 and TRBJ2-5, the CDR3 gives the full variable domain: GAGVSQTPSNKVTEKGKYVELRCDPISGHTALYWYRQSLGQGPEFLIYFQGTGAADDSGLPNDRFFAVRPEGSVSTLKIQRTERGDSAVYLCASSYLAGAGETQYFGPGTRLLVL.

This clonotype turned up a few times. The V and J genes are TRBV5-1 and TRBJ1-2; 7 nucleotides agree with TRBD1. Germline CDR1 SGHRS, CDR2 YFSETQ. The CDR3 covers 16 residues. Trimming removed 7 bases from V and 6 bases from J; junction bases left unmatched: 18. This chain's CDR3 is CASSKTGRTAGDGYTF. CDR3 in DNA: TGCGCCAGCTCAAAGACAGGGCGAACGGCTGGGGATGGCTACACCTTC.

This clonotype turned up a few times. The rearrangement joins TRBV20-1 to TRBJ1-1; D unresolved. The V gene lost 0 bases and the J gene lost 2 bases, with 16 bases spanning the gap. The length of the CDR3 is 16 residues. CDR1 is DFQATT and CDR2 is SNEGSKA in the germline V gene (reference sequence). This CDR3 reads CSARDLFRGTNTEAFF. As DNA, the CDR3 is TGCAGTGCTAGAGATCTTTTTCGCGGTACCAACACTGAAGCTTTCTTT.

The chain links TRBV7-2 to TRBJ2-1; D remains unclear. The germline CDR1 and CDR2 sequences are SGHTA and FQGNSA. The CDR3 is made up of 16 amino acids. V was clipped by 2 bases and J by 0 bases, with 11 bases between them. CDR3 DNA sequence: TGTGCCAGCAGCTTATGGTCAGCTAGCTCCTACAATGAGCAGTTCTTC. Encoded protein: CASSLWSASSYNEQFF.

This chain joins TRBV10-2 and TRBJ2-7, with D tentatively TRBD1 (6 bases). V was trimmed by 4 bases and J by 3 bases, leaving 13 bases between them. The V gene's germline CDR1 is WSHSY and CDR2 SAAADI. CDR3 size: 14 residues. The CDR3 nucleotides are TGCGCCAGCAGTGCGGTAACAGGGATCTACGAGCAGTACTTC. Residues: CASSAVTGIYEQYF.

This clonotype was recorded at least ten times. This chain joins TRBV5-1 and TRBJ2-2; no clear D. Looked up from germline, CDR1 is SGHRS and CDR2 is YFSETQ. The CDR3 is 13 amino acids. V was shortened by 2 bases and J by 4 bases, with 6 bases between the two germline ends. The CDR3: CASSFWLTGELFF. DNA of the CDR3: TGCGCCAGCAGCTTTTGGCTCACCGGGGAGCTGTTTTTT.

The chain recombines TRBV20-1 with TRBJ1-2; 9 positions match TRBD1. The CDR3 runs 15 residues. CDR1 DFQATT and CDR2 SNEGSKA come from the germline V gene (reference sequence). The ends lost 0 bases at V and 5 bases at J; junction bases unmatched: 7. The CDR3, as DNA: TGCAGTGCTAGAGACGTCGGGACAGGGTGGTATGGCTACACCTTC. Protein sequence: CSARDVGTGWYGYTF.

The chain has TRBV5-6 and TRBJ2-7, with D perhaps TRBD2 (7 bases). The CDR3 consists of 15 residues. V lost 1 base, J lost 7 bases, and 18 bases lay in between. The germline V gene encodes CDR1 SGHDT and CDR2 YYEEEE. CDR3 sequence (DNA): TGTGCCAGCAGCTTGAGGGGGGGAGCAACGGAAGAGCAGTACTTC. Its protein is CASSLRGGATEEQYF.

This clonotype was seen more than once but under ten times. Its ends do not fully match the called genes, so a read error is possible. The J gene is TRBJ1-1, the V gene TRBV7-7, with 12 bases identical to TRBD1. There are 15 residues in the CDR3. The germline V gene encodes CDR1 SSHAT and CDR2 FNYEAQ (reference sequence). The CDR3 region is CASSYRDRGQTEAFF. For the CDR3, the DNA is TGTGCTAGCAGTTACCGGGACAGGGGGCAGACTGAAGCTTTCTTT.

The rearrangement joins TRBV18 to TRBJ1-2; 7 bases fit TRBD1. The germline CDR1 and CDR2 sequences are KGHSH and LQKENI. V lost 6 bases to trimming and J lost 8 bases; unmatched junction nucleotides: 9. The length of the CDR3 is 13 residues. The CDR3 spells CASSPTQGHGYTF. CDR3 in DNA: TGTGCCAGCTCTCCGACACAGGGGCACGGCTACACCTTC.

This clonotype was seen more than once but under ten times. The chain carries TRBV5-1 and TRBJ2-6; the D is unclear. Between the trimmed V and J ends, which lost 1 base and 0 bases, there was a span of 11 bases. The CDR3 is 17 amino acids. Germline CDR1 SGHRS, CDR2 YFSETQ. The CDR3 region has the DNA TGCGCCAGCAGCTTGCAAGGAGTAAGCTCTGGGGCCAACGTCCTGACTTTC. Its protein is CASSLQGVSSGANVLTF.

The table lists this clonotype with a few counts. V gene TRBV6-1 combines with J gene TRBJ2-6; a possible D gene is TRBD2 (7 bases). The CDR3 is 15 amino acids. The germline gives CDR1 MNHNS, CDR2 SASEGT. Trimming removed 9 bases from V and 2 bases from J, with 14 bases in between. The CDR3, as DNA: TGTGCCAGTTGGGAGGGGGTGACTGGGGCCAACGTCCTGACTTTC. This gives the protein CASWEGVTGANVLTF.

The chain combines TRBV29-1 with TRBJ2-7, with TRBD1 as a possible D gene (6 bases). This CDR3 spans 15 amino acids. CDR1 SQVTM and CDR2 ANQGSEA come from the germline V gene. V lost 6 bases and J lost 3, with 21 bases in between. DNA for the CDR3: TGCAGCGTGACCGCCCTACAGGGTTACAGCTACGAGCAGTACTTC. It is translated as CSVTALQGYSYEQYF.

This clonotype was observed at least ten times. The chain employs TRBV12-3 or TRBV12-4 and TRBJ2-2, with D uncertain. The V and J ends lost 3 bases and 7 bases respectively, with 12 bases between them. The CDR3 covers 14 residues. CDR3 DNA: TGTGCCAGCAGTTTGGAACCACGAGTCGGGGAGCTGTTTTTT. Translated: CASSLEPRVGELFF.

This chain uses TRBV29-1 with TRBJ2-5, with D perhaps matching TRBD1 (5 bases). This CDR3 is 11 amino acids long. With 5 bases removed from V and 5 bases from J, the gap between germline ends came to 9 bases. The V gene's germline CDR1 is SQVTM and CDR2 ANQGSEA. As DNA, the CDR3 is TGCAGCGTTAGGGGCCGGGAGACCCAGTACTTC. Translated, it gives CSVRGRETQYF.